The T cell receptor beta chain described here comes from a study of T cells in Graves' hyperthyroidism and ophthalmopathy. Findings and caveats of the study: Blood shared most expanded thyroid clonotypes above 0.001. From stable hyperthyroidism, ophthalmopathy was separated by a 13 V-J model.

The germline CDR1 and CDR2 sequences are LNHDA and SQIVND (reference sequence). This CDR3 spans 14 amino acids. V gave up 5 bases and J gave up 2 bases, with 13 bases separating them. Investigators excluded patients with uncontrolled infection, other autoimmune disease, pregnancy or lactation. As regards this clonotype: What it recognizes is unknown.

RNA transcripts served as the template for amplifying TCR beta CDR3 regions. The study used the HTBI primer set for a first-round RT-PCR of the TCR CDR3. TCRdb reanalysed the multiplex PCR reads using MiXCR and keeps one entry per CDR3 protein. The table shows 300,000 or so distinct CDR3 sequences, with roughly a fifth occurring only once. The origin of this receptor is a woman aged 50 to 60 with Graves' hyperthyroidism. Sequencing was carried out using blood. This sequence joins TRBV19 and TRBJ2-7, with D tentatively TRBD1 (5 bases). The CDR3 DNA follows: TGTGCCAGTAGTGGGGCCTTGACACCCTACGAGCAGTACTTC. This sequence encodes CASSGALTPYEQYF.